This T cell receptor beta chain was captured in a study of blood T cell repertoires in COVID-19. Study-level information: In each case, the material was cDNA or gDNA derived from T cells, B-cell-depleted T cells, or PBMCs.

Per the germline V gene, CDR1 is KGHSH and CDR2 is LQKENI. This CDR3 comprises 13 residues. V was trimmed by 5 bases and J by 6 bases, leaving 13 bases between them. Original handling: Reference gene primer amplification gave estimated nucleated cell counts. The repertoire was sequenced with immunoSEQ multiplex PCR; TCRdb's copy has only in-frame clones and lacks some. V, J and clone size were drawn from that table, and D and trimming were deduced from the DNA. The sample lists 60,000 to 70,000 clones; roughly 81% were seen once. This receptor was identified in an elderly man with acute or convalescent COVID-19. The genes are TRBV18 and TRBJ1-2; no reliable D call. Sequenced sample: peripheral blood. CDR3 nucleotide sequence: TGTGCCAGCTCATCTGACGGAAGCGATGGCTACACCTTC. It codes for CASSSDGSDGYTF.